This passage covers 16 T cell receptor beta chains from one sample sequenced in a study of technical replicates of blood from several donors. TCRdb's table, derived via immunoSEQ multiplex PCR, lists solely in-frame clones and lacks some. This table holds approximately 81,000 clones, about 96% found once. Sequenced material: T cells isolated from PBMCs. These receptors came from a human donor in good health.

The chain joins TRBV6-4 to TRBJ1-1; the match to TRBD1 covers 7 bases. The trim removed 6 bases at V and 2 bases at J, leaving 3 bases unmatched. Germline CDR1 MRHNA, CDR2 SNTAGT. There are 13 residues in the CDR3. CDR3 sequence reads: CASSRQGNTEAFF. The CDR3 DNA is TGTGCCAGCAGCCGACAGGGCAACACTGAAGCTTTCTTT.

The chain employs TRBV7-9 and TRBJ1-1; D is uncertain. V was pared by 10 bases and J by 1 base, with 10 bases between. Germline assignment: CDR1 SEHNR and CDR2 FQNEAQ (reference sequence). The CDR3 sequence is 12 residues long. The CDR3 here is CATNVPNTEAFF. The CDR3 DNA follows: TGTGCCACTAACGTCCCGAACACTGAAGCTTTCTTT. Supplemented by reference TRBV7-9 and TRBJ1-1, the full variable domain reads DTGVSQNPRHKITKRGQNVTFRCDPISEHNRLYWYRQTLGQGPEFLTYFQNEAQLEKSRLLSDRFSAERPKGSFSTLEIQRTEQGDSAMYLCATNVPNTEAFFGQGTRLTVV.

J is TRBJ1-1 and V is TRBV5-1, with D hard to call. V was clipped by 4 bases and J by 1 base, with 11 bases between them. Germline V gene lookup returns CDR1 SGHRS and CDR2 YFSETQ. This CDR3 spans 14 amino acids. The CDR3 spells CASSLTRGNTEAFF. Here the CDR3 DNA reads TGCGCCAGCAGCCTGACTCGGGGGAACACTGAAGCTTTCTTT.

This clone showed up just once. The chain couples TRBV5-1 to TRBJ2-1; D is unclear. Trimming stripped 3 bases from V and 1 base from J, with 17 bases between. Germline CDR1 SGHRS, CDR2 YFSETQ. The CDR3 extends over 17 amino acids. The CDR3, as DNA: TGCGCCAGCAGCTCTTTTGGCACAACCAATTCCTACAATGAGCAGTTCTTC. As protein: CASSSFGTTNSYNEQFF.

The V call is TRBV28, the J call TRBJ2-7; maybe TRBD2 (7 bases). The CDR3 is 14 residues long. V was pared by 8 bases and J by 4 bases, with 18 bases between. Per the germline V gene, CDR1 is MDHEN and CDR2 is SYDVKM. The CDR3 DNA follows: TGTGCCAGCCAACGTGAGGGGGGAGGGTACGAGCAGTACTTC. Its protein product is CASQREGGGYEQYF.

V usage is TRBV2 and J usage is TRBJ1-2; D not resolved. The CDR3 runs to 13 residues. The germline V gene has CDR1 SNHLY and CDR2 FYNNEI. V shed 10 bases and J shed 0 bases, with 12 bases lying between them. The CDR3 sequence is CATDTRANYGYTF. Written as DNA, the CDR3 is TGTGCCACCGACACTAGAGCTAACTATGGCTACACCTTC.

The chain joins TRBV7-9 to TRBJ2-1, with D perhaps matching TRBD1 (6 bases). Germline assignment: CDR1 SEHNR and CDR2 FQNEAQ (reference sequence). The germline V and J ends were trimmed by 4 bases and 11 bases, with 12 bases remaining between them. The CDR3 has 12 residues. This chain's CDR3 is CASSSHRDKQFF. CDR3 DNA sequence: TGTGCCAGCAGCTCTCACAGGGATAAGCAGTTCTTC.

The chain uses TRBV5-1 and TRBJ1-2, with TRBD1 matching over 7 bases. The CDR3 has 17 residues. Germline CDR1 SGHRS, CDR2 YFSETQ. V lost 3 bases to trimming and J lost 1 base; unmatched junction nucleotides: 12. The DNA for the CDR3 is TGCGCCAGCAGCTCGCAAGCCGGGACAGCCATTAACTATGGCTACACCTTC. The encoded protein is CASSSQAGTAINYGYTF.

The chain has TRBV11-3 and TRBJ2-5, with TRBD1 as a possible D gene (5 bases). This CDR3 region has 14 residues. Trimming stripped 5 bases from V and 0 bases from J, with 10 bases between. Germline V CDR1 and CDR2: SGHNT, YENEEA. DNA of the CDR3: TGTGCCAGCAGCCCCGGACACTACCAAGAGACCCAGTACTTC. Residues: CASSPGHYQETQYF.

This rearrangement joins TRBV7-9 to TRBJ2-4, with 12 bases lining up with TRBD2. After removal of 1 base from V and 1 base from J, the junction contained 8 bases not matched to a gene. Per germline, CDR1 SEHNR and CDR2 FQNEAQ (reference sequence). This CDR3 contains 19 residues. The CDR3 here is CASSLGLAGAGRAKNIQYF. CDR3 DNA sequence: TGTGCCAGCAGCTTAGGACTAGCGGGAGCGGGGCGGGCCAAAAACATTCAGTACTTC. Supplemented by reference TRBV7-9 and TRBJ2-4, the full variable domain reads DTGVSQNPRHKITKRGQNVTFRCDPISEHNRLYWYRQTLGQGPEFLTYFQNEAQLEKSRLLSDRFSAERPKGSFSTLEIQRTEQGDSAMYLCASSLGLAGAGRAKNIQYFGAGTRLSVL.

The gene calls are TRBV12-5 and TRBJ2-6; no firm D call. There are 12 residues in the CDR3. V lost 8 bases and J 4 bases, leaving 6 bases between the germline ends. Germline V lookup: CDR1 LGHNT, CDR2 FRNRAP. CDR3 residues: CASSRGANVLTF. As DNA, the CDR3 is TGTGCTAGTTCTCGGGGGGCCAACGTCCTGACTTTC.

This clone was observed a single time. This chain joins TRBV30 and TRBJ1-3; 10 nucleotides align to TRBD1. CDR1 and CDR2 from the germline V gene are GTSNPN and SVGIG (reference sequence). V dropped 5 bases and J dropped 2; count of bases not matched to a gene: 6. The CDR3 extends over 15 amino acids. Here the CDR3 DNA reads TGTGCCTGGTCTACGACAGGGGGCGCTGGAAACACCATATATTTT. This translates into CAWSTTGGAGNTIYF.

This clone was seen only once. The chain joins TRBV5-1 to TRBJ1-3; TRBD1 might be the D (5 bases). This CDR3 spans 15 amino acids. In germline, CDR1 is SGHRS, CDR2 YFSETQ. V lost 4 bases to trimming and J lost 2 bases, with 13 bases between them. The CDR3 sequence is CASSIAPGAGNTIYF. The CDR3 coding sequence is TGCGCCAGCAGCATAGCCCCGGGGGCTGGAAACACCATATATTTT.

The rearrangement joins TRBV28 to TRBJ1-1, with a possible D match to TRBD1 (5 bases). CDR1 and CDR2 (germline): MDHEN, SYDVKM. V lost 7 bases and J 7 bases, leaving 19 bases between the germline ends. CDR3 length: 14 amino acids. In DNA, the CDR3 is TGTGCCAGCACCCAGCCCGGGCCAAGGGGTGAAGCTTTCTTT. This codes for CASTQPGPRGEAFF.

The chain is built from TRBV29-1 and TRBJ1-2, with D possibly matching TRBD1 (5 bases). The germline V gene has CDR1 SQVTM and CDR2 ANQGSEA. The V and J ends lost 6 bases and 2 bases respectively, with 19 bases between them. The CDR3 length is 15 residues. The CDR3 sequence: CSVLRGGTSNYGYTF. DNA for the CDR3: TGCAGCGTCCTCCGGGGCGGGACTTCCAACTATGGCTACACCTTC.

This sequence joins TRBV18 and TRBJ2-1, with 13 bases that match TRBD2. CDR1 and CDR2 (germline): KGHSH, LQKENI. The CDR3 covers 18 residues. V lost 0 bases and J lost 4; bases outside the gene matches: 6. CDR3 region: CASSPPAGTSGAYNEQFF. CDR3 nucleotide sequence: TGTGCCAGCTCACCACCGGCCGGGACTAGCGGGGCGTACAATGAGCAGTTCTTC.